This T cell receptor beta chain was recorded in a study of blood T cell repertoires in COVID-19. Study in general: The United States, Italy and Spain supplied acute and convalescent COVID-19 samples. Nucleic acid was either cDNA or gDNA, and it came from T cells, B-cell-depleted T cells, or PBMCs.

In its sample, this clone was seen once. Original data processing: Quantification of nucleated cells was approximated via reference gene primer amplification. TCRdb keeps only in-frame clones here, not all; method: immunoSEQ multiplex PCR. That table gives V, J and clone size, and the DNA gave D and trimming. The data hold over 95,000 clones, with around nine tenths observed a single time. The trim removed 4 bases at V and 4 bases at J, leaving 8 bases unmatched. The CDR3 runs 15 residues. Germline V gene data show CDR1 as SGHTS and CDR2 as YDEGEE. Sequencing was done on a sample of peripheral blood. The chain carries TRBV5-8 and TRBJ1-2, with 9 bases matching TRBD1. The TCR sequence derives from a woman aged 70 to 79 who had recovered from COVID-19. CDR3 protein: CASSLGGTGFYGYTF. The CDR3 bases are TGTGCCAGCAGCCTCGGGGGGACAGGGTTCTATGGCTACACCTTC.